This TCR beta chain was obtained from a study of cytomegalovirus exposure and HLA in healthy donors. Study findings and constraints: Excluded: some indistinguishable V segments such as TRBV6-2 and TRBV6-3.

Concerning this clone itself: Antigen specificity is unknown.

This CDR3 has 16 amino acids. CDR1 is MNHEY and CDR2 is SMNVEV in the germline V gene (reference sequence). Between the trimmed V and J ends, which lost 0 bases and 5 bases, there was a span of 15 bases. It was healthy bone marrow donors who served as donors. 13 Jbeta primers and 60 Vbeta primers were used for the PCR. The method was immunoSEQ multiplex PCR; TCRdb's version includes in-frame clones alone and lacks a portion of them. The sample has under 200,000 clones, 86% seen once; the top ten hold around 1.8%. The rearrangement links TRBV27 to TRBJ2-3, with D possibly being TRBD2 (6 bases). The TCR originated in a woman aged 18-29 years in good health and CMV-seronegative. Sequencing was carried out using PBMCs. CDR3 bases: TGTGCCAGCAGTTTATCACGAGGGGAGGTAGAAGATACGCAGTATTTT. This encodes CASSLSRGEVEDTQYF.